The 26 T cell receptor beta chains listed next were all sequenced from one sample in a study of identical twins. MiXCR, run by TCRdb on the 5' RACE reads, gives a single entry per CDR3 protein. The sample contains 1.5 million or so distinct CDR3 sequences, about 32% of which appear only once. What was sequenced was cord blood. These receptors came from a newborn girl in good health.

In this sample, this clonotype turned up a few times. The chain joins TRBV2 to TRBJ1-4, with D hard to call. The CDR3 is 12 amino acids. V lost 9 bases and J 3 bases, leaving 8 bases between the germline ends. Germline CDR1 reads SNHLY; CDR2 reads FYNNEI. This chain's CDR3 is CASQRANEKLFF. The DNA of the CDR3 is TGTGCCAGTCAGAGGGCTAATGAAAAACTGTTTTTT.

This clonotype has a count of ten or more. The genes are TRBV6-6 and TRBJ2-7, with D maybe TRBD1 (6 bases). Germline values: CDR1 MNHNY, CDR2 SVGAGI (reference sequence). V dropped 5 bases and J dropped 5 bases, with 16 bases sitting between them. This CDR3 is built from 14 residues. CDR3 in DNA: TGTGCCAGCAGTCCCCTGACAGGATACCACGAGCAGTACTTC. Translated, it gives CASSPLTGYHEQYF.

The V and J genes are TRBV28 and TRBJ2-1, with D hard to call. Between the trimmed V and J ends, which lost 5 bases and 7 bases, there was a span of 15 bases. This CDR3 contains 14 residues. CDR1 MDHEN and CDR2 SYDVKM come from the germline V gene. CDR3 nucleotide sequence: TGTGCCAGCAGTCCCCCACTTGGGGAAAATGAGCAGTTCTTC. Residues: CASSPPLGENEQFF.

This clonotype has only a few counts. The CDR3 region is CSARRPNEKLFF. The CDR3 coding sequence is TGCAGTGCTAGGAGGCCTAATGAAAAACTGTTTTTT. The chain has TRBV20-1 and TRBJ1-4; D ambiguous. Trimming pared 3 bases from V and 3 bases from J, leaving 5 bases between. This CDR3 comprises 12 residues. Germline V gives CDR1 DFQATT, CDR2 SNEGSKA (reference sequence).

This clonotype was recorded a few times. The V and J genes are TRBV4-2 and TRBJ2-5; D is uncertain. The CDR3 loop spans 16 amino acids. Trimming removed 1 base from V and 1 base from J, with 13 bases in between. Germline values: CDR1 LGHNA, CDR2 YNFKEQ. The CDR3 DNA sequence: TGTGCCAGCAGCCAAGTCGCCTCCGCCGCCCAAGAGACCCAGTACTTC. Its protein is CASSQVASAAQETQYF.

The V call is TRBV19, the J call TRBJ2-5; either TRBD1 or TRBD2 may supply D (5 bases each). Germline values: CDR1 LNHDA, CDR2 SQIVND (reference sequence). The CDR3 spans 15 residues. V shed 9 bases and J shed 2 bases, with 19 bases lying between them. The CDR3 sequence: CASSSLSGRQETQYF. The CDR3 DNA reads as TGTGCCAGCAGCTCTTTGTCGGGGCGTCAAGAGACCCAGTACTTC.

The chain uses TRBV21-1 and TRBJ1-5; TRBD1 was called by the table and not checked on the DNA. TRBV21-1 is tagged as a pseudogene. CDR3 size: 13 residues. The DNA of the CDR3 is TGTGCCGGTTCTAGGGGGGTAGGTCAGCCCCAGCATTTT. Translating it yields CAGSRGVGQPQHF.

This rearrangement joins TRBV6-1 to TRBJ1-6, with D perhaps TRBD1 (5 bases). From germline, CDR1 is MNHNS and CDR2 SASEGT. The CDR3 sequence is 15 residues long. V was cut by 1 base and J by 8 bases, with 12 bases left in between. The CDR3 reads CASSEGGFYDSPLHF. The CDR3, as DNA: TGTGCCAGCAGTGAAGGGGGGTTTTATGATTCACCCCTCCACTTT.

This clonotype was seen more than once but under ten times. The chain carries TRBV20-1 and TRBJ2-1; D gene ambiguous. Germline V gene sequence: CDR1 DFQATT, CDR2 SNEGSKA (reference sequence). Trimming removed 1 base at V and 0 bases at J, with 10 bases between. The CDR3 spans 15 residues. This CDR3 reads CSARVAQSSYNEQFF. CDR3 DNA: TGCAGTGCTAGAGTTGCGCAGAGCTCCTACAATGAGCAGTTCTTC.

This clonotype showed up just a few times. Here the CDR3 reads CSAKTSARAYEQYF. Here the CDR3 DNA reads TGCAGTGCTAAAACTAGCGCCAGAGCTTACGAGCAGTACTTC. V and J are TRBV20-1 and TRBJ2-7; 7 bases map to TRBD2. The CDR3 consists of 14 residues. Germline V gene data show CDR1 as DFQATT and CDR2 as SNEGSKA (reference sequence). After removal of 4 bases from V and 4 bases from J, the junction contained 10 bases not matched to a gene.

A remark on this clonotype: Given a much more abundant clone one base away, this may be a read error. V and J are TRBV5-1 and TRBJ2-5; 8 bases map to TRBD1. The DNA end is a closer match to TRBJ2-1, so the J assignment may be wrong. The CDR3 totals 15 residues. The germline gives CDR1 SGHRS, CDR2 YFSETQ. CDR3 protein: CASSFADRVQETQFF. Here the CDR3 DNA reads TGCGCCAGCAGCTTTGCGGACAGGGTTCAAGAGACCCAGTTCTTC.

The chain is built from TRBV20-1 and TRBJ1-1; 11 nucleotides match TRBD1. V dropped 2 bases and J dropped 8; count of bases not matched to a gene: 10. The CDR3 sequence is 15 residues long. Germline lookup yields CDR1 DFQATT and CDR2 SNEGSKA (reference sequence). CDR3: CSARYPGTGGVEAFF. CDR3 DNA: TGCAGTGCTAGATACCCCGGGACAGGGGGAGTCGAAGCTTTCTTT.

This clonotype has just a few counts. V usage is TRBV20-1 and J usage is TRBJ1-6; 7 bases align to TRBD1. CDR1 and CDR2 (germline): DFQATT, SNEGSKA (reference sequence). With V trimmed by 4 bases and J by 4 bases, 7 bases remained unmatched. The CDR3 spans 15 residues. DNA of the CDR3: TGCAGTGCTACTCTGGGACAGCCTTATAATTCACCCCTCCACTTT. This translates into CSATLGQPYNSPLHF.

V is TRBV5-6 and J is TRBJ2-1, with TRBD2 matching over 9 bases. The V gene's germline CDR1 is SGHDT and CDR2 YYEEEE. V gave up 0 bases and J gave up 7 bases; unmatched junction bases: 11. This CDR3 is built from 17 residues. The CDR3 loop reads CASSLAWFPSGANEQFF. CDR3 nucleotide sequence: TGTGCCAGCAGCTTGGCCTGGTTTCCTAGCGGGGCAAATGAGCAGTTCTTC. Full variable domain (missing parts from reference TRBV5-6 and TRBJ2-1): DAGVTQSPTHLIKTRGQQVTLRCSPKSGHDTVSWYQQALGQGPQFIFQYYEEEERQRGNFPDRFSGHQFPNYSSELNVNALLLGDSALYLCASSLAWFPSGANEQFFGPGTRLTVL.

The CDR3 is CASSIRDRASAFF. The CDR3 DNA reads as TGTGCCAGCAGTATCCGGGACAGGGCCTCAGCTTTCTTT. This chain joins TRBV6-1 and TRBJ1-1; 9 nucleotides line up with TRBD1. The V gene's germline CDR1 is MNHNS and CDR2 SASEGT. Trimming took 5 bases from V and 10 from J; bases not matched to a gene: 8. The CDR3 has 13 residues.

This clonotype occurred a few times. J is TRBJ1-5 and V is TRBV6-1, with 9 bases fitting TRBD1. The trim removed 7 bases at V and 5 bases at J, leaving 6 bases unmatched. This CDR3 region has 14 residues. The germline V gene encodes CDR1 MNHNS and CDR2 SASEGT. DNA for the CDR3: TGTGCCAGCACGCTAACAGGGGGCGATCAGCCCCAGCATTTT. It translates to CASTLTGGDQPQHF.

The chain joins TRBV5-1 to TRBJ2-3, with 14 bases fitting TRBD2. The germline CDR1 and CDR2 sequences are SGHRS and YFSETQ. CDR3 length: 17 residues. The junction had 7 bases not matched to a gene; V was cut back by 4 bases and J by 3 bases. The CDR3 region is CASSAGLAGDSTDTQYF. The CDR3 DNA reads as TGCGCCAGCAGCGCGGGACTAGCGGGAGATTCTACAGATACGCAGTATTTT.

This clonotype appeared a few times. J is TRBJ2-4 and V is TRBV9; D uncertain. CDR1 is SGDLS and CDR2 is YYNGEE in the germline V gene. Trimming removed 0 bases from V and 5 bases from J, with 9 bases in between. The CDR3 runs to 14 residues. This CDR3 reads CASSVALAQNIQYF. The CDR3 DNA is TGTGCCAGCAGCGTAGCTTTGGCACAAAACATTCAGTACTTC.

The chain joins TRBV12-3 or TRBV12-4 to TRBJ1-2; unclear D gene. The CDR3 spans 14 residues. V dropped 3 bases and J dropped 4 bases, with 12 bases sitting between them. Written as DNA, the CDR3 is TGTGCCAGCAGTTTGAACAGTCCCGGCTATGGCTACACCTTC. Its protein is CASSLNSPGYGYTF.

This clonotype occurred a few times. The chain employs TRBV4-1 and TRBJ1-4; D unresolved. Trimming shortened V by 5 bases and J by 3 bases, and 10 bases separated the two germline ends. CDR3 length: 14 amino acids. Looked up from germline, CDR1 is MGHRA and CDR2 is YSYEKL. CDR3 nucleotides: TGCGCCAGCAGCTCCAGGTACCCTAATGAAAAACTGTTTTTT. It yields the protein CASSSRYPNEKLFF.

The rearrangement joins TRBV7-9 to TRBJ2-4; D perhaps matches TRBD1 (6 bases). The germline V gene has CDR1 SEHNR and CDR2 FQNEAQ (reference sequence). The CDR3 covers 15 residues. V lost 1 base and J lost 13, with 20 bases in between. The CDR3 DNA sequence: TGTGCCAGCAGCTTAGAGGGACAATCGGTCTACGGGCAGTACTTC. It specifies CASSLEGQSVYGQYF.

J is TRBJ2-5 and V is TRBV10-3; D is ambiguous. Gene TRBJ2-1 matches the end of the DNA better, so the J call may be wrong. Germline V gives CDR1 ENHRY, CDR2 SYGVKD. CDR3 length equals 14 residues. The CDR3 nucleotides are TGTGCCATCAGTGGAGCCATACACCAAGAGACCCAGTTCTTC. Translated: CAISGAIHQETQFF.

Comments on this clonotype: One end of the junction fails to match germline, which may point to a read error. The chain couples TRBV6-9 to TRBJ2-3; no clear D gene. The CDR3 covers 14 residues. Germline loops: CDR1 MNHGY, CDR2 SVAAGI. For the CDR3, the DNA is TGTGCCAGCAGTTATGAGGCCGGCACGGATACGCAGTATTTT. Protein sequence: CASSYEAGTDTQYF.

A note on this clonotype: A much bigger clone sits one base away, suggesting this may be a read error. The chain is built from TRBV7-9 and TRBJ1-2, with D unresolved. V was clipped by 5 bases and J by 1 base, with 8 bases between them. Germline loops: CDR1 SEHNR, CDR2 FQNEAQ (reference sequence). This CDR3 spans 13 amino acids. The CDR3 is CASSHDNNYGYTF. The CDR3 DNA is TGTGCCAGCAGCCACGACAATAACTATGGCTACACCTTC.

This clonotype was seen only a few times. V and J are TRBV24-1 and TRBJ2-5, with D perhaps TRBD1 or TRBD2 (7 bases each). Trimming cost V 6 bases and J 2 bases, with 21 bases left between them. There are 17 residues in the CDR3. The germline V gene has CDR1 KGHDR and CDR2 SFDVKD. The CDR3: CATSSGRGRGSQETQYF. DNA for the CDR3: TGTGCCACCAGTTCGGGAAGGGGGCGGGGGTCACAAGAGACCCAGTACTTC.

This clonotype was counted many times. The chain uses TRBV4-2 and TRBJ2-7; D uncertain. V lost 0 bases and J 3 bases, leaving 18 bases between the germline ends. Germline CDR1 is LGHNA and CDR2 is YNFKEQ. This CDR3 has 17 residues. The CDR3 DNA is TGTGCCAGCAGCCAAGATTTCCGACCGCCCCGAGACTACGAGCAGTACTTC. Its protein product is CASSQDFRPPRDYEQYF.